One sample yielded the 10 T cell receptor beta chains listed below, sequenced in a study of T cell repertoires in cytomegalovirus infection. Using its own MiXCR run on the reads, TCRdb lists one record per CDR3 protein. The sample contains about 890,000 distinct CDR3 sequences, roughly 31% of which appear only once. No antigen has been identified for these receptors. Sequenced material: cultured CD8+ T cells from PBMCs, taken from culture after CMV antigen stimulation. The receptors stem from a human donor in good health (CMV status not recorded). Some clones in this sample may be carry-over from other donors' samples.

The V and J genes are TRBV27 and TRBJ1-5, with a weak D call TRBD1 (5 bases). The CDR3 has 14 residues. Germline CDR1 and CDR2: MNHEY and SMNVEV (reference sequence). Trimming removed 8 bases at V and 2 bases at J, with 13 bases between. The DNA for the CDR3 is TGTGCCAGCGGGGGGGGGGGTGGCAATCAGCCCCAGCATTTT. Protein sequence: CASGGGGGNQPQHF.

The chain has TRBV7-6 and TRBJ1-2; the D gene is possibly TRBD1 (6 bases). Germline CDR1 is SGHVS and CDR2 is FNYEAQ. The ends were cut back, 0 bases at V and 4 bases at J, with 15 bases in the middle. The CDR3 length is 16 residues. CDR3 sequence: CASSLAWGRGVYGYTF. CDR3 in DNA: TGTGCCAGCAGCTTAGCGTGGGGCAGGGGCGTCTATGGCTACACCTTC.

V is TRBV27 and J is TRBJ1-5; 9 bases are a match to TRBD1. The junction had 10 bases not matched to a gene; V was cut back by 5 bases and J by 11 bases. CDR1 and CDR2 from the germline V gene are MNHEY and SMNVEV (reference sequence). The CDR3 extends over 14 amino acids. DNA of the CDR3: TGTGCCAGCAGTACCCGGGACAGGGCGCCGGCCCAGCATTTT. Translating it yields CASSTRDRAPAQHF.

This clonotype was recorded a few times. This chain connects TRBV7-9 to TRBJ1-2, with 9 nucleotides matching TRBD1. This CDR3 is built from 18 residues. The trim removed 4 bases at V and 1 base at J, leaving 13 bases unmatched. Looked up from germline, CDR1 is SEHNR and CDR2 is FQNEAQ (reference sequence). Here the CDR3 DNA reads TGTGCCAGCAGCTCCGGGACAGGGACCACCGCGGTTAACTATGGCTACACCTTC. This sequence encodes CASSSGTGTTAVNYGYTF.

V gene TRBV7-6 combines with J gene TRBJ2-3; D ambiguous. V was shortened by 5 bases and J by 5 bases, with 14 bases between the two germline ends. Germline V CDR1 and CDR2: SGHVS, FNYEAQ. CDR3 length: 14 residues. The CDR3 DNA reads TGTGCCAGCAGCCTCGGCGGCAGTGGAGATACGCAGTATTTT. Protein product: CASSLGGSGDTQYF.

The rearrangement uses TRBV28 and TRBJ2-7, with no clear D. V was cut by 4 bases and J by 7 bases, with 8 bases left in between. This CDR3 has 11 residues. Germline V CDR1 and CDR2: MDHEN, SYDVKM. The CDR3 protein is CASSSDGEQYV. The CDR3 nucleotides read TGTGCCAGCAGTTCGGACGGGGAGCAGTACGTC.

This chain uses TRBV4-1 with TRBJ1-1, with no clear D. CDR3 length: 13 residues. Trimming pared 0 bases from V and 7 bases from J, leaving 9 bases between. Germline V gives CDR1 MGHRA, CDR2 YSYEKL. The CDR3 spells CASSQERYSEAFF. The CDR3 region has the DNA TGCGCCAGCAGCCAAGAAAGGTACAGTGAAGCTTTCTTT.

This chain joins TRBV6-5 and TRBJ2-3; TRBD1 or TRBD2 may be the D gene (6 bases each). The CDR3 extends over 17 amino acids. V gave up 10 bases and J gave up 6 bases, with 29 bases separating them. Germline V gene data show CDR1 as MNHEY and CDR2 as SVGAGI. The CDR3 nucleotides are TGTGCCACACGGTGGGCCCTTGTGGGGGGCCGGGAGGATACGCAGTATTTT. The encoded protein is CATRWALVGGREDTQYF.

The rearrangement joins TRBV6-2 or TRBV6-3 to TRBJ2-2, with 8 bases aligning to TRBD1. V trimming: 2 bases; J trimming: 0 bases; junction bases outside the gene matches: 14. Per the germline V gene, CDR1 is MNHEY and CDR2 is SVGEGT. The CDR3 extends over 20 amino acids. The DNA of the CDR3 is TGTGCCAGCAGTTACCGACCGGACAGGGTAGTATGGGCGAACACCGGGGAGCTGTTTTTT. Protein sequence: CASSYRPDRVVWANTGELFF.

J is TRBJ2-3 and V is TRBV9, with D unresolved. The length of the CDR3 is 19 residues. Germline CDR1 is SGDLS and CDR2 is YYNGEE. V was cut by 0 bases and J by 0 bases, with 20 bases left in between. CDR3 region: CASSVAGQMLLLSTDTQYF. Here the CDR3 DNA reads TGTGCCAGCAGCGTAGCTGGTCAGATGCTACTACTTAGCACAGATACGCAGTATTTT.